A single T cell receptor beta chain is shown here with its context. This entry comes from a study of blood T cell repertoires in COVID-19. As handled by the study authors: For nucleated cells, counts were estimated from reference gene primer amplification. Sequencing was performed with immunoSEQ multiplex PCR; in TCRdb, only in-frame clones are kept and a portion is missing. The V and J calls and the clone size are those of that table, but D and trimming were determined from the DNA. The sample contains around 140,000 clones, approximately 89% of which appear only once. The germline V gene has CDR1 MNHEY and CDR2 SMNVEV (reference sequence). CDR3 length equals 15 residues. The ends lost 3 bases at V and 5 bases at J; junction bases unmatched: 5.

The source material was peripheral blood. The TCR sequence derives from a man between 45 and 60 years old with acute or convalescent COVID-19. The chain uses TRBV27 and TRBJ2-3, with 10 bases that match TRBD2. CDR3 DNA sequence: TGTGCCAGCAGTTTCGCTAGCGGGAGAAAAGATACGCAGTATTTT. The encoded protein is CASSFASGRKDTQYF.